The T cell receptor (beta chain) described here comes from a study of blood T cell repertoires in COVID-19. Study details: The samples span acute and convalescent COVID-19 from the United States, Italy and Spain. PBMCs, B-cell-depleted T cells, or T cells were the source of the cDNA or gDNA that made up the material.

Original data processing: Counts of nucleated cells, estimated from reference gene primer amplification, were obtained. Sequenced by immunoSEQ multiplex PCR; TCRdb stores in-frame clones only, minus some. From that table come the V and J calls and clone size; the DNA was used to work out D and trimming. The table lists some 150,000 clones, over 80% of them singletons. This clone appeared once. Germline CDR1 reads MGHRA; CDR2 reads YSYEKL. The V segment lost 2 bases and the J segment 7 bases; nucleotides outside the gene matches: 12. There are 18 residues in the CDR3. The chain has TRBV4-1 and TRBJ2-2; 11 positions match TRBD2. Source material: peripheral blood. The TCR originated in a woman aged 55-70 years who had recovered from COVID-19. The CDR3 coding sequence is TGCGCCAGCAGCCAAATCTACCTGGGACTAGCGGCGGTCGGGGAGCTGTTTTTT. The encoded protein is CASSQIYLGLAAVGELFF.